This T cell receptor beta chain comes out of a study of T cell responses to AZD1222 COVID-19 vaccine. The method was immunoSEQ multiplex PCR; TCRdb's version includes in-frame clones alone and lacks a portion of them. This sample yields approximately 190,000 clones, of which 94% are seen a single time; roughly 9.2% belongs to the top ten. Deletions cut 2 bases from V and 4 bases from J, with 12 bases between. CDR3 size: 15 residues. Germline V gene data show CDR1 as MNHEY and CDR2 as SMNVEV (reference sequence). Study-wide findings and caveats: The donor group comprised mostly white British people and more females; the analysis possibly underestimated clonal diversity. Only a handful of individuals given AZD1222 were seropositive at baseline.

Regarding this clone: Its antigen is as yet unknown.

The material sequenced was peripheral blood, taken on day 0 of AZD1222 vaccination. The V and J genes are TRBV27 and TRBJ1-5, with D perhaps TRBD1 (5 bases). The sequence came from an adult in good health. This CDR3 reads CASSLNQGWNQPQHF. CDR3 coding DNA: TGTGCCAGCAGTTTAAACCAGGGCTGGAATCAGCCCCAGCATTTT.